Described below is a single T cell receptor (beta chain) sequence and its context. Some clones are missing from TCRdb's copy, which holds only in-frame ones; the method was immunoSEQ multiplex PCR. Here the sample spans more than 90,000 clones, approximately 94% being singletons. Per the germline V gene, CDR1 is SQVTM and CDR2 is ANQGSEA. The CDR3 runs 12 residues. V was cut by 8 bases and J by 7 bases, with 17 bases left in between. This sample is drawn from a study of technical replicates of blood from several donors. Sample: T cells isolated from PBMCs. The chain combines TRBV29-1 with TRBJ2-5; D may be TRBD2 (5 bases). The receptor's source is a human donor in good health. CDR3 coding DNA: TGCAGCTTAGCGACGGTCAAAGGGACCCAGTACTTC. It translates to CSLATVKGTQYF.